These 25 T cell receptor beta chains share one sample of origin, sequenced in a study of CD8 T cells in ankylosing spondylitis. In TCRdb, the 5' RACE reads were re-called with MiXCR into one record per CDR3 protein. This sample yields approximately 130,000 distinct CDR3 sequences, of which 9.5% to 12% are seen a single time; approximately 4% belongs to the top ten. The source material was blood, either unsorted or a sorted T cell fraction (not recorded which). The receptor set was obtained from a female donor with ankylosing spondylitis or in good health (not recorded which).

This clonotype was recorded a few times. The genes are TRBV10-1 and TRBJ2-3; D perhaps matches TRBD2 (6 bases). This CDR3 has 17 residues. Trimming left V 2 bases short and J 0 bases short, with 15 bases between. Looked up from germline, CDR1 is WNHNN and CDR2 is SYGVQD (reference sequence). The CDR3: CASSEGLIGLSTDTQYF. The CDR3 DNA is TGCGCCAGCAGTGAGGGACTAATCGGCCTGAGCACAGATACGCAGTATTTT.

In this sample, this clonotype turned up a few times. This clone may be a read error of a much larger clone one base away. The chain employs TRBV5-1 and TRBJ2-5, with 7 bases aligning to TRBD1. There are 12 residues in the CDR3. Germline V gene lookup returns CDR1 SGHRS and CDR2 YFSETQ. CDR3 DNA: TGCGCCAGCAGCCCCCGGGACAGCGCTGCTGTCTTC. As protein: CASSPRDSAAVF.

This clonotype has at least ten counts. The chain is built from TRBV3-1 and TRBJ2-6; no clear D gene. Between the trimmed V and J ends, which lost 8 bases and 0 bases, there was a span of 5 bases. This CDR3 contains 13 residues. The germline CDR1 and CDR2 sequences are LGHDT and YNNKEL (reference sequence). As DNA, the CDR3 is TGTGCCAGCCAGAGCTCTGGGGCCAACGTCCTGACTTTC. It is translated as CASQSSGANVLTF.

In this sample, this clonotype turned up many times. The rearrangement links TRBV5-6 to TRBJ1-1; weak D call: TRBD1 (5 bases). This CDR3 has 11 amino acids. Germline CDR1 SGHDT, CDR2 YYEEEE. V lost 1 base and J 11 bases, leaving 9 bases between the germline ends. DNA for the CDR3: TGTGCCAGCAGCTTGTGGGGCGTCGCTTTCTTT. It encodes CASSLWGVAFF.

A few counts support this clonotype. The rearrangement joins TRBV7-9 to TRBJ1-3; D gene unclear. The V gene's germline CDR1 is SEHNR and CDR2 FQNEAQ (reference sequence). The CDR3 covers 15 residues. The V end was cut by 6 bases, the J end by 0 bases, with 12 bases between. The CDR3: CASRTGSTSGNTIYF. The DNA of the CDR3 is TGTGCCAGCAGAACTGGCAGTACCTCTGGAAACACCATATATTTT.

The table lists this clonotype with many counts. The CDR3 DNA reads TGTGCCAGCAGTGAGGGACTAGCGGTCTACAATGAGCAGTTCTTC. Translated, it gives CASSEGLAVYNEQFF. This sequence joins TRBV28 and TRBJ2-1, with 11 nucleotides matching TRBD2. Germline V gene lookup returns CDR1 MDHEN and CDR2 SYDVKM. The CDR3 is 15 residues long. The ends lost 5 bases at V and 3 bases at J; junction bases unmatched: 3.

This clonotype was observed at least ten times. One end of the junction fails to match germline, which may point to a read error. V gene TRBV7-2 combines with J gene TRBJ2-3, with TRBD1 identical over 7 bases. This CDR3 spans 14 amino acids. Germline V gene lookup returns CDR1 SGHTA and CDR2 FQGNSA. CDR3 region: CASSLGQNTDTQYF. The CDR3 region has the DNA TGCGCCAGCAGCTTGGGACAGAATACAGATACGCAGTATTTT. Full variable domain (outside the CDR3, taken from reference TRBV7-2 and TRBJ2-3): GAGVSQSPSNKVTEKGKDVELRCDPISGHTALYWYRQSLGQGLEFLIYFQGNSAPDKSGLPSDRFSAERTGGSVSTLTIQRTQQEDSAVYLCASSLGQNTDTQYFGPGTRLTVL.

This clonotype has at least ten counts. The chain carries TRBV5-5 and TRBJ2-3; D is possibly TRBD1 (5 bases). Per germline, CDR1 SGHKS and CDR2 YYEKEE (reference sequence). Trimming pared 4 bases from V and 4 bases from J, leaving 13 bases between. This CDR3 spans 14 amino acids. In DNA, the CDR3 is TGTGCCAGCAGCCGGCCGGAGACAGCAGATACGCAGTATTTT. The encoded protein is CASSRPETADTQYF.

This clonotype occurred many times. The chain combines TRBV11-2 with TRBJ1-2, with no clear D. V lost 2 bases to trimming and J lost 3 bases, with 4 bases between them. This CDR3 comprises 12 residues. The germline V gene has CDR1 SGHAT and CDR2 FQNNGV. CDR3 nucleotide sequence: TGTGCCAGCAGCTTAACAGACTATGGCTACACCTTC. Translation gives CASSLTDYGYTF.

This clonotype was counted only a few times. The chain joins TRBV12-3 or TRBV12-4 to TRBJ2-5; the D is unclear. This CDR3 comprises 12 residues. Trimming took 7 bases from V and 1 from J, leaving 7 bases between them. CDR3 coding DNA: TGTGCCAGCACCTCGACCCAAGAGACCCAGTACTTC. This encodes CASTSTQETQYF.

The chain links TRBV20-1 to TRBJ1-2, with D unresolved. V dropped 1 base and J dropped 8 bases, with 8 bases sitting between them. CDR3 length equals 11 residues. Germline V gene data show CDR1 as DFQATT and CDR2 as SNEGSKA (reference sequence). CDR3 nucleotide sequence: TGCAGTGCTAGAGTTTCCCCCGGCTACACCTTC. Translating gives CSARVSPGYTF.

This clonotype was counted at least ten times. This chain joins TRBV28 and TRBJ1-2; tentatively, D is TRBD1 (5 bases). The length of the CDR3 is 12 residues. Germline CDR1 and CDR2: MDHEN and SYDVKM. V lost 7 bases and J 5 bases, leaving 11 bases between the germline ends. Here the CDR3 reads CASTMGVYGYTF. CDR3 nucleotides: TGTGCCAGCACCATGGGGGTGTATGGCTACACCTTC.

This clonotype was seen at least ten times. The chain is built from TRBV18 and TRBJ2-7, with D unclear. Trimming left V 2 bases short and J 1 base short, with 9 bases between. This CDR3 is built from 14 residues. CDR1 is KGHSH, CDR2 LQKENI, per germline. Written as DNA, the CDR3 is TGTGCCAGCTCACCAGAAGCCGTATCCTACGAGCAGTACTTC. It encodes CASSPEAVSYEQYF.

This clonotype has at least ten counts. The chain joins TRBV12-3 or TRBV12-4 to TRBJ1-4; TRBD1 matches 12 bases. V dropped 4 bases and J dropped 6; count of bases not matched to a gene: 9. CDR3 length: 17 residues. The CDR3 nucleotides read TGTGCCAGCAGTTGGCCGGGACAGGGGGCTTCGGATGAAAAACTGTTTTTT. This sequence encodes CASSWPGQGASDEKLFF.

This clonotype was seen many times. The rearrangement links TRBV18 to TRBJ1-1; a possible D gene is TRBD1 (5 bases). CDR3 length: 15 residues. Germline V lookup: CDR1 KGHSH, CDR2 LQKENI. The V end was cut by 2 bases, the J end by 8 bases, with 18 bases between. CDR3 sequence (DNA): TGTGCCAGCTCACCAAGGAACTACCAGGGTGAGGAAGCTTTCTTT. Its translation is CASSPRNYQGEEAFF.

Details on this clonotype: An end of the junction differs from the germline gene, which may be a read error. The V gene is TRBV3-1, the J gene TRBJ2-3; D tentatively fits TRBD1 or TRBD2 (6 bases each). CDR1 and CDR2 from the germline V gene are LGHDT and YNNKEL (reference sequence). There are 20 residues in the CDR3. The CDR3, as DNA: TGTGCCAGCTGCCAAGTGGGGAGCCGGGACAAGGGGAGGCGCACAGATACGCAGTATTTT. Translation: CASCQVGSRDKGRRTDTQYF.

This clonotype was recorded a few times. V is TRBV6-1 and J is TRBJ1-1, with TRBD1 matching over 10 bases. V lost 2 bases and J lost 5; bases outside the gene matches: 8. In germline, CDR1 is MNHNS, CDR2 SASEGT. The CDR3 spans 16 residues. CDR3 region: CASSESPGTGVTEAFF. CDR3 sequence (DNA): TGTGCCAGCAGTGAATCACCCGGGACAGGGGTTACTGAAGCTTTCTTT.

This clonotype occurred many times. The CDR3 is CASSQTLSVTDYNEQFF. In DNA, the CDR3 is TGCGCCAGCAGCCAGACTCTTTCGGTAACCGACTACAATGAGCAGTTCTTC. V and J are TRBV5-1 and TRBJ2-1; D gene ambiguous. The germline V gene encodes CDR1 SGHRS and CDR2 YFSETQ. This CDR3 has 17 residues. Trimming took 4 bases from V and 3 from J, leaving 20 bases between them.

V gene TRBV5-1 combines with J gene TRBJ2-2; D is uncertain. CDR3 length: 15 residues. Trimming cost V 0 bases and J 4 bases, with 10 bases left between them. Germline V gene lookup returns CDR1 SGHRS and CDR2 YFSETQ. The chain's CDR3 is CASSLDFWGTGELFF. The CDR3, as DNA: TGCGCCAGCAGCTTGGACTTTTGGGGCACCGGGGAGCTGTTTTTT.

This clonotype appeared many times. The V and J genes are TRBV20-1 and TRBJ1-2; possibly TRBD1 for D (5 bases). There are 14 residues in the CDR3. Trimming removed 6 bases at V and 2 bases at J, with 16 bases between. The germline CDR1 and CDR2 sequences are DFQATT and SNEGSKA (reference sequence). CDR3: CSAPIGAGNYGYTF. CDR3 coding DNA: TGCAGTGCCCCTATCGGGGCCGGAAACTATGGCTACACCTTC.

There are many counts of this clonotype. V usage is TRBV11-2 and J usage is TRBJ1-3; D uncertain. Germline CDR1 is SGHAT and CDR2 is FQNNGV. This CDR3 is 13 amino acids long. The V end was cut by 0 bases, the J end by 11 bases, with 11 bases between. The CDR3 sequence: CASSLDESTAIYF. CDR3 DNA sequence: TGTGCCAGCAGCTTAGATGAATCAACCGCCATATATTTT.

This clonotype was counted at least ten times. V and J are TRBV2 and TRBJ2-1; 7 bases agree with TRBD2. Trimming removed 8 bases from V and 7 bases from J; junction bases left unmatched: 14. In germline, CDR1 is SNHLY, CDR2 FYNNEI. The CDR3 has 15 residues. CDR3 protein: CASPSSAGVGNEQFF. The CDR3 DNA sequence: TGTGCCAGCCCTAGTTCGGCGGGGGTGGGGAATGAGCAGTTCTTC.

At least ten counts were recorded for this clonotype. The rearrangement uses TRBV27 and TRBJ1-6; 10 bases fit TRBD1. This CDR3 has 15 residues. CDR1 and CDR2 (germline): MNHEY, SMNVEV (reference sequence). V lost 5 bases to trimming and J lost 7 bases; unmatched junction nucleotides: 5. The DNA for the CDR3 is TGTGCCAGCAGTACCCTGGGACAGGGGAATTCACCCCTCCACTTT. Translating it yields CASSTLGQGNSPLHF.

This clonotype was detected ten times or more. The rearrangement joins TRBV4-1 to TRBJ2-7; the match to TRBD1 covers 8 bases. Germline V gives CDR1 MGHRA, CDR2 YSYEKL. The length of the CDR3 is 14 residues. Trimming at V came to 4 bases and at J to 5 bases, leaving 7 bases not matched to a gene. The CDR3 DNA reads TGCGCCAGCAGCCTTCCGGACAGGGACGACGAGCAGTACTTC. It yields the protein CASSLPDRDDEQYF.

This clonotype was seen repeatedly, ten times or more. The CDR3 bases are TGTGCCAGCAGGCCTCCTTGGGGGGAAGAGACCCAGTACTTC. It specifies CASRPPWGEETQYF. This chain connects TRBV28 to TRBJ2-5; D is possibly TRBD2 (6 bases). This CDR3 is built from 14 residues. Trimming left V 6 bases short and J 3 bases short, with 14 bases between. Germline V gene data show CDR1 as MDHEN and CDR2 as SYDVKM.